These 27 T cell receptor beta chains originate from one sample sequenced in a study of healthy donors' naive CD4 and CD8 T cells. A linear amplification protocol produced the TCR libraries from 500 ng of total RNA. Each CDR3 protein gets one entry after TCRdb re-called the reads with MiXCR. This sample has some 190,000 distinct CDR3 sequences, with about 70% found just once. Sequenced material: naive CD4+ and CD8+ T cells sorted from blood, pooled from several donors. These receptors were taken from a pool of human donors in good health; the sample pools cells from several healthy donors.

The chain couples TRBV6-1 to TRBJ2-7; tentative D call: TRBD2 (5 bases). The V end was cut by 1 base, the J end by 2 bases, with 6 bases between. The V gene's germline CDR1 is MNHNS and CDR2 SASEGT. The CDR3 covers 13 residues. The chain's CDR3 is CASSEGLTYEQYF. In nucleotides, the CDR3 is TGTGCCAGCAGTGAAGGACTAACCTACGAGCAGTACTTC.

In regard to this clonotype: Germline is not matched at one junction end, which may reflect a read error. The V gene is TRBV25-1, the J gene TRBJ2-3; 9 bases fit TRBD2. CDR3 length equals 13 residues. CDR1 is MGHDK and CDR2 is SYGVNS in the germline V gene. CDR3 sequence (DNA): TGTGCCAGCAGTGTAGCGGGAGTAGATACGCGGTATTTT. Its protein product is CASSVAGVDTRYF.

This clonotype was seen only a few times. This chain links TRBV29-1 with TRBJ2-7; D not certain. The CDR3 length is 18 residues. The V end was cut by 2 bases, the J end by 2 bases, with 25 bases between. Germline CDR1 and CDR2: SQVTM and ANQGSEA. The DNA of the CDR3 is TGCAGCGTTGAAACGGTCATTTCCACCGAGGTCCCCGCCTACGAGCAGTACTTC. Residues: CSVETVISTEVPAYEQYF.

The J gene is TRBJ1-2, the V gene TRBV19, with D unclear. This CDR3 comprises 14 residues. The V end lost 0 bases, the J end lost 4 bases, and 9 bases lay between the germline ends. CDR1 and CDR2 (germline): LNHDA, SQIVND (reference sequence). CDR3 sequence (DNA): TGTGCCAGTAGTATAGATCTTGGAAGCTATGGCTACACCTTC. Residues: CASSIDLGSYGYTF.

The V gene is TRBV6-5, the J gene TRBJ1-1; no clear D gene. The CDR3 covers 14 residues. Germline loops: CDR1 MNHEY, CDR2 SVGAGI. Trimming took 8 bases from V and 6 from J, leaving 19 bases between them. CDR3: CASGSRAKYAEAFF. CDR3 coding DNA: TGTGCCAGCGGAAGCCGGGCCAAGTACGCTGAAGCTTTCTTT.

The V gene is TRBV14, the J gene TRBJ2-1, with TRBD1 matching 12 bases. Germline assignment: CDR1 SGHDN and CDR2 FVKESK. Unmatched junction bases numbered 3, after V lost 2 bases and J lost 4 bases. The CDR3 contains 16 residues. The CDR3 DNA follows: TGTGCCAGCAGCCAATCGGGACAGGGGGCATACAATGAGCAGTTCTTC. It specifies CASSQSGQGAYNEQFF.

This clonotype was picked up one time. The chain couples TRBV6-5 to TRBJ1-1, with D uncertain. CDR1 MNHEY and CDR2 SVGAGI come from the germline V gene. The CDR3 has 14 residues. Trimming shortened V by 1 base and J by 3 bases, and 9 bases separated the two germline ends. CDR3 in amino acids: CASSYWLEDTEAFF. CDR3 in DNA: TGTGCCAGCAGTTACTGGCTGGAGGACACTGAAGCTTTCTTT.

On this clonotype: The junction departs from the called germline gene at one end, perhaps through a read error. The DNA for the CDR3 is TGCAGCGTCGAAGCGGGAGTAGCAGATACGCAGTATTTT. Protein product: CSVEAGVADTQYF. V usage is TRBV29-1 and J usage is TRBJ2-3, with TRBD2 matching over 8 bases. The CDR3 consists of 13 residues. CDR1 SQVTM and CDR2 ANQGSEA come from the germline V gene.

The chain links TRBV27 to TRBJ1-1; D gene unclear. The CDR3 loop spans 13 amino acids. V was cut by 0 bases and J by 1 base, with 3 bases left in between. Germline V gene lookup returns CDR1 MNHEY and CDR2 SMNVEV (reference sequence). This CDR3 reads CASSLSTNTEAFF. The DNA of the CDR3 is TGTGCCAGCAGTTTATCGACGAACACTGAAGCTTTCTTT.

This clonotype was found once. The gene calls are TRBV25-1 and TRBJ1-2, with unresolved D. The CDR3 sequence is 14 residues long. V dropped 6 bases and J dropped 2 bases, with 13 bases sitting between them. The germline V gene has CDR1 MGHDK and CDR2 SYGVNS. CDR3 loop: CASRKDGANYGYTF. CDR3 DNA: TGTGCCAGCAGAAAGGACGGAGCGAACTATGGCTACACCTTC.

This chain uses TRBV29-1 with TRBJ2-1, with 8 nucleotides matching TRBD1. After removal of 3 bases from V and 5 bases from J, the junction contained 24 bases not matched to a gene. Germline loops: CDR1 SQVTM, CDR2 ANQGSEA. The CDR3 has 20 amino acids. CDR3 nucleotide sequence: TGCAGCGTTGATGGTGACCCTCCCGTCAATTTCGGACAGGGTCACAATGAGCAGTTCTTC. Protein sequence: CSVDGDPPVNFGQGHNEQFF.

The V and J genes are TRBV29-1 and TRBJ2-1; TRBD2 matches at 11 bases. The CDR3 is 14 residues long. Looked up from germline, CDR1 is SQVTM and CDR2 is ANQGSEA. The junction had 4 bases not matched to a gene; V was cut back by 4 bases and J by 5 bases. The DNA for the CDR3 is TGCAGCGTTGGGGAGGGACTAGCGGACAATGAGCAGTTCTTC. It yields the protein CSVGEGLADNEQFF.

The chain links TRBV7-2 to TRBJ2-5; a possible D gene is TRBD2 (6 bases). The DNA end is more similar to TRBJ2-1, so the J call may be wrong. The CDR3 extends over 14 amino acids. Germline V lookup: CDR1 SGHTA, CDR2 FQGNSA. CDR3 sequence reads: CASSLGTLGGEQFF. CDR3 DNA: TGTGCCAGCAGCTTAGGGACCCTGGGGGGTGAGCAGTTCTTC.

The chain carries TRBV4-3 and TRBJ1-1, with 10 bases that match TRBD1. This CDR3 spans 17 amino acids. Per germline, CDR1 LGHNA and CDR2 YSLEER. V lost 1 base to trimming and J lost 3 bases; unmatched junction nucleotides: 8. The DNA for the CDR3 is TGCGCCAGCAGCCAAGTTACTTTCGGGACAGGGGACACTGAAGCTTTCTTT. Translated, it gives CASSQVTFGTGDTEAFF.

This clonotype was seen a few times. This chain links TRBV10-3 with TRBJ2-1; D is undetermined. CDR3 length equals 12 residues. With 4 bases removed from V and 8 bases from J, the gap between germline ends came to 9 bases. CDR1 is ENHRY, CDR2 SYGVKD, per germline. CDR3 sequence reads: CAISVSVYEQFF. The CDR3 nucleotides read TGTGCCATCAGTGTGTCGGTCTATGAGCAGTTCTTC.

This clonotype was seen only once. This chain connects TRBV6-6 to TRBJ2-2; D possibly uses TRBD1 or TRBD2 (5 bases each). CDR3 length: 14 amino acids. The germline V and J ends were trimmed by 7 bases and 2 bases, with 11 bases remaining between them. The germline gives CDR1 MNHNY, CDR2 SVGAGI (reference sequence). CDR3 DNA: TGTGCCAGCACCCGAGGGACCAACACCGGGGAGCTGTTTTTT. Amino acid sequence: CASTRGTNTGELFF.

This chain connects TRBV10-3 to TRBJ1-5; D gene uncertain. V was shortened by 11 bases and J by 5 bases, with 7 bases between the two germline ends. This CDR3 has 10 amino acids. The germline V gene has CDR1 ENHRY and CDR2 SYGVKD. The CDR3 bases are TGTGCCCCTAAAGATCAGCCCCAGCATTTT. Translated, it gives CAPKDQPQHF.

DNA of the CDR3: TGTGCCGCCAAGGACGGGAACACTGAAGCTTTCTTT. Amino acids: CAAKDGNTEAFF. This sequence joins TRBV6-1 and TRBJ1-1, with no clear D. The CDR3 extends over 12 amino acids. Between the trimmed V and J ends, which lost 11 bases and 1 base, there was a span of 11 bases. The germline V gene has CDR1 MNHNS and CDR2 SASEGT.

About this clonotype itself: Lacking the conserved final phenylalanine or tryptophan, this CDR3 likely reflects a read error. The chain is built from TRBV29-1 and TRBJ1-2, with 9 bases that match TRBD1. V dropped 0 bases and J dropped 4; count of bases not matched to a gene: 6. There are 15 residues in the CDR3. Germline CDR1 reads SQVTM; CDR2 reads ANQGSEA. This chain's CDR3 is CSVEEWDRASYGYTL. For the CDR3, the DNA is TGCAGCGTTGAAGAATGGGACAGGGCTAGCTATGGCTACACCCTC.

This clonotype was recorded once. A junction boundary mismatches the germline segment, possibly from a read error. The rearrangement joins TRBV5-5 to TRBJ2-1; TRBD2 matches 8 bases. CDR1 and CDR2 (germline): SGHKS, YYEKEE (reference sequence). CDR3 length: 18 amino acids. The CDR3 region is CASSLFLQRGISYNEQFF. The CDR3 nucleotides are TGTGCCAGCAGCTTGTTCCTTCAGCGGGGGATCTCCTACAATGAGCAGTTCTTT. The full variable domain, rest sourced from reference TRBV5-5 and TRBJ2-1, is DAGVTQSPTHLIKTRGQQVTLRCSPISGHKSVSWYQQVLGQGPQFIFQYYEKEERGRGNFPDRFSARQFPNYSSELNVNALLLGDSALYLCASSLFLQRGISYNEQFFGPGTRLTVL.

This chain links TRBV12-3 or TRBV12-4 with TRBJ2-1, with TRBD2 matching 10 bases. The trim removed 8 bases at V and 8 bases at J, leaving 9 bases unmatched. This CDR3 spans 14 amino acids. This CDR3 reads CASGSASGSDEQFF. CDR3 nucleotides: TGTGCCAGCGGGTCGGCTAGCGGGAGTGATGAGCAGTTCTTC.

This clonotype has more than one count but fewer than ten. This chain links TRBV29-1 with TRBJ1-2; D remains unclear. Trimming pared 7 bases from V and 2 bases from J, leaving 17 bases between. The CDR3 sequence is 14 residues long. Germline loops: CDR1 SQVTM, CDR2 ANQGSEA. The DNA for the CDR3 is TGCAGCGCCGAAGCGAGCAGTTCCAACTATGGCTACACCTTC. Protein: CSAEASSSNYGYTF.

A single count supports this clonotype. The chain employs TRBV27 and TRBJ1-2, with no clear D. V lost 4 bases and J 4 bases, leaving 13 bases between the germline ends. The CDR3 is 14 residues long. Germline lookup yields CDR1 MNHEY and CDR2 SMNVEV (reference sequence). The CDR3 region has the DNA TGTGCCAGCAGTTACGGACCCCCTGGCTATGGCTACACCTTC. This encodes CASSYGPPGYGYTF.

V usage is TRBV11-2 and J usage is TRBJ2-3, with TRBD1 matching over 9 bases. V was pared by 2 bases and J by 4 bases, with 10 bases of the junction left unmatched. The germline gives CDR1 SGHAT, CDR2 FQNNGV. CDR3 length equals 17 residues. The CDR3 loop reads CASSLPIGDRVADTQYF. CDR3 coding DNA: TGTGCCAGCAGCTTACCAATCGGGGACAGGGTGGCAGATACGCAGTATTTT.

This rearrangement joins TRBV29-1 to TRBJ2-1; possible D gene TRBD1, 5 bases. This CDR3 is built from 11 residues. Germline assignment: CDR1 SQVTM and CDR2 ANQGSEA. V was pared by 2 bases and J by 8 bases, with 7 bases between. CDR3 nucleotides: TGCAGCGTTGAAAGGGGCTATGAGCAGTTCTTC. It is translated as CSVERGYEQFF.

This clonotype has just a few counts. This chain links TRBV13 with TRBJ2-5; possibly TRBD2 for D (6 bases). Germline lookup yields CDR1 PRHDT and CDR2 FYEKMQ (reference sequence). The CDR3 contains 16 residues. V was cut by 2 bases and J by 2 bases, with 15 bases left in between. The CDR3 is CASSLRSGEAQETQYF. CDR3 sequence (DNA): TGTGCCAGCAGCTTAAGGTCGGGGGAAGCTCAAGAGACCCAGTACTTC. Full variable domain (missing parts from reference TRBV13 and TRBJ2-5): AAGVIQSPRHLIKEKRETATLKCYPIPRHDTVYWYQQGPGQDPQFLISFYEKMQSDKGSIPDRFSAQQFSDYHSELNMSSLELGDSALYFCASSLRSGEAQETQYFGPGTRLLVL.

DNA of the CDR3: TGTGCCAGCAGTTTATCGGGGCCGGCCGGCTTCAACTACGAGCAGTACTTC. Its translation: CASSLSGPAGFNYEQYF. The chain is built from TRBV27 and TRBJ2-7; a weak D match, TRBD1 (5 bases). The length of the CDR3 is 17 residues. Germline loops: CDR1 MNHEY, CDR2 SMNVEV (reference sequence). V was shortened by 0 bases and J by 3 bases, with 18 bases between the two germline ends.